One sample yielded the 31 T cell receptor beta chains listed below, sequenced in a study of shared clonotypes between healthy human individuals. Using immunoSEQ multiplex PCR, the repertoire was profiled, and TCRdb retains in-frame clones only, with some absent. In the table there are about 470,000 clones, 70% to 80% of which are singletons. Sequencing used PBMCs. The receptors were gathered from a woman aged 40-49 years in good health. Some clones in this sample may be carry-over from other donors' samples.

Of note for this clone: This same CDR3 is encoded by further DNA sequences in the sample. The chain joins TRBV9 to TRBJ1-5; D gene uncertain. Trimming stripped 0 bases from V and 2 bases from J, with 9 bases between. Germline V gives CDR1 SGDLS, CDR2 YYNGEE. The CDR3 is 15 residues long. The CDR3 bases are TGTGCCAGCAGCGTAGGAACCGGAGGCAATCAGCCCCAGCATTTT. Its translation: CASSVGTGGNQPQHF.

The chain joins TRBV15 to TRBJ2-5, with 16 bases lining up with TRBD2. The DNA end is more similar to TRBJ2-7, so the J call may be wrong. The CDR3 covers 18 residues. CDR1 and CDR2 from the germline V gene are LNHNV and YYDKDF (reference sequence). Here the CDR3 reads CATSRGLAGGRGSYEQYF. CDR3 coding DNA: TGTGCCACCAGCAGGGGACTAGCGGGAGGGCGGGGGTCCTACGAGCAGTACTTC.

CDR3 sequence (DNA): TGTGCCAGCAGCCCCGGGACAGGGCATGGCTACACCTTC. It encodes CASSPGTGHGYTF. This chain uses TRBV7-2 with TRBJ1-2, with 9 bases lining up with TRBD1. Looked up from germline, CDR1 is SGHTA and CDR2 is FQGNSA. V was pared by 5 bases and J by 6 bases, with 4 bases of the junction left unmatched. The CDR3 loop spans 13 amino acids.

This chain connects TRBV29-1 to TRBJ2-1; D may match TRBD1 or TRBD2 (5 bases each). Germline V gene lookup returns CDR1 SQVTM and CDR2 ANQGSEA. Trimming removed 8 bases from V and 9 bases from J, with 17 bases in between. CDR3 length equals 12 residues. CDR3 region: CSPAYSGTEQFF. Written as DNA, the CDR3 is TGCAGCCCGGCCTATTCAGGGACTGAGCAGTTCTTC.

This CDR3 is CASSDTGTSYGYTF. Here the CDR3 DNA reads TGTGCCAGCAGCGACACCGGGACAAGCTATGGCTACACCTTC. The chain recombines TRBV4-2 with TRBJ1-2; TRBD1 is a possible D gene (6 bases). The CDR3 covers 14 residues. Germline lookup yields CDR1 LGHNA and CDR2 YNFKEQ. V was shortened by 5 bases and J by 4 bases, with 14 bases between the two germline ends.

The V and J genes are TRBV7-8 and TRBJ2-2, with no clear D. The CDR3 length is 16 residues. Trimming left V 0 bases short and J 8 bases short, with 16 bases between. CDR1 is SGHVS, CDR2 FQNEAQ, per germline. CDR3 DNA: TGTGCCAGCAGCTTAGCACTGACCGGGCCCACAGGGGAGCTGTTTTTT. Its translation: CASSLALTGPTGELFF.

Comments on this clone: Other DNA sequences from this sample encode an identical CDR3 as well. The rearrangement joins TRBV29-1 to TRBJ1-1; no definite D call. The CDR3 covers 10 residues. V lost 7 bases and J 1 base, leaving 4 bases between the germline ends. Germline V lookup: CDR1 SQVTM, CDR2 ANQGSEA. As DNA, the CDR3 is TGCAGCGCAAAGAACACTGAAGCTTTCTTT. As protein: CSAKNTEAFF.

This chain uses TRBV7-2 with TRBJ1-3; D gene unclear. CDR1 and CDR2 from the germline V gene are SGHTA and FQGNSA. V gave up 0 bases and J gave up 4 bases, with 10 bases separating them. CDR3 length: 15 residues. The CDR3 bases are TGTGCCAGCAGCTTAGCGCATGGAGGGGGAAACACCATATATTTT. Protein: CASSLAHGGGNTIYF.

The gene calls are TRBV11-2 and TRBJ2-1, with TRBD1 matching 10 bases. The CDR3 sequence is 15 residues long. Germline V gene sequence: CDR1 SGHAT, CDR2 FQNNGV. Trimming at V came to 5 bases and at J to 2 bases, leaving 3 bases not matched to a gene. CDR3 nucleotide sequence: TGTGCCAGCAGCCGGGACAGGGGAACCTACAATGAGCAGTTCTTC. Its protein product is CASSRDRGTYNEQFF.

V is TRBV6-5 and J is TRBJ1-2; the D gene is possibly TRBD1 (5 bases). The germline V and J ends were trimmed by 0 bases and 8 bases, with 10 bases remaining between them. The CDR3 runs to 13 residues. Germline assignment: CDR1 MNHEY and CDR2 SVGAGI. The CDR3 nucleotides are TGTGCCAGCAGTTACTCCGGGGGAGAAGGCTACACCTTC. Its translation is CASSYSGGEGYTF.

This chain joins TRBV7-3 and TRBJ2-2, with D unclear. From germline, CDR1 is SGHTA and CDR2 FQGTGA. V lost 5 bases and J 4 bases, leaving 11 bases between the germline ends. This CDR3 has 14 amino acids. CDR3 protein: CASSIDEATGELFF. For the CDR3, the DNA is TGTGCCAGCAGCATCGACGAGGCCACCGGGGAGCTGTTTTTT.

The V call is TRBV27, the J call TRBJ2-7, with 8 bases matching TRBD1. The J segment lost 3 bases and the V segment lost 1 base, leaving 8 bases of the junction unmatched. From germline, CDR1 is MNHEY and CDR2 SMNVEV (reference sequence). The CDR3 has 16 amino acids. CDR3 coding DNA: TGTGCCAGCAGTTTATGGGGACCGGGACAGGACTACGAGCAGTACTTC. Translated: CASSLWGPGQDYEQYF.

A single count supports this clone. The J gene is TRBJ2-1, the V gene TRBV2; weak D call: TRBD2 (5 bases). Germline V gene sequence: CDR1 SNHLY, CDR2 FYNNEI. V was pared by 1 base and J by 11 bases, with 6 bases between. The CDR3 length is 11 residues. The CDR3 DNA reads TGTGCCAGCAGTGAAGGGGAGAAGCAGTTCTTC. Its translation is CASSEGEKQFF.

Written as DNA, the CDR3 is TGCGCCAGCAGCGCACTGACAGGGAACACTGAAGCTTTCTTT. It translates to CASSALTGNTEAFF. This chain connects TRBV5-1 to TRBJ1-1; a possible D gene is TRBD1 (6 bases). The germline V gene has CDR1 SGHRS and CDR2 YFSETQ. This CDR3 contains 14 residues. V was pared by 4 bases and J by 1 base, with 11 bases between.

The chain employs TRBV2 and TRBJ1-1; no definite D call. The CDR3 is 13 residues long. Between the trimmed V and J ends, which lost 3 bases and 7 bases, there was a span of 12 bases. Germline CDR1 is SNHLY and CDR2 is FYNNEI. The CDR3, as DNA: TGTGCCAGCAGTGAGACGGTATATATTGAAGCTTTCTTT. Its protein is CASSETVYIEAFF.

This sequence joins TRBV9 and TRBJ1-2; 8 bases line up with TRBD1. Looked up from germline, CDR1 is SGDLS and CDR2 is YYNGEE. The CDR3 consists of 15 residues. Losses at the gene ends were 4 bases for V and 1 base for J; bases not matched to a gene: 6. The DNA of the CDR3 is TGTGCCAGCAGCTCAGGGACAGGAATTAACTATGGCTACACCTTC. Translation: CASSSGTGINYGYTF. The full variable domain, its missing parts supplied by reference TRBV9 and TRBJ1-2, is DSGVTQTPKHLITATGQRVTLRCSPRSGDLSVYWYQQSLDQGLQFLIQYYNGEERAKGNILERFSAQQFPDLHSELNLSSLELGDSALYFCASSSGTGINYGYTFGSGTRLTVV.

The chain joins TRBV5-1 to TRBJ1-2, with D maybe TRBD1 (5 bases). The CDR3 length is 13 residues. Germline CDR1 SGHRS, CDR2 YFSETQ. Trimming cost V 4 bases and J 8 bases, with 15 bases left between them. CDR3: CASSTGGREGYTF. The CDR3 nucleotides are TGCGCCAGCAGCACCGGGGGGAGGGAAGGCTACACCTTC.

This chain connects TRBV4-2 to TRBJ2-5; the D is unclear. Germline V gene lookup returns CDR1 LGHNA and CDR2 YNFKEQ. Trimming removed 3 bases at V and 1 base at J, with 9 bases between. This CDR3 spans 14 amino acids. CDR3 sequence (DNA): TGTGCCAGCAGCCAGGAAACGGCCCAAGAGACCCAGTACTTC. Its translation: CASSQETAQETQYF.

This clone showed up just a few times. The V call is TRBV5-1, the J call TRBJ2-1, with D unresolved. This CDR3 spans 14 amino acids. Trimming took off 1 base at V and 5 bases at J, with 10 bases between the two ends. The germline gives CDR1 SGHRS, CDR2 YFSETQ. The CDR3 DNA is TGCGCCAGCAGCTTGTTGGCCGAGAACAATGAGCAGTTCTTC. Translating gives CASSLLAENNEQFF.

CDR3 loop: CAWRLPGGREGRNEQFF. CDR3 nucleotide sequence: TGTGCCTGGAGGCTACCCGGGGGGCGGGAGGGCCGTAATGAGCAGTTCTTC. The genes are TRBV30 and TRBJ2-1; 9 nucleotides line up with TRBD2. Germline-derived CDR1 and CDR2 are GTSNPN and SVGIG (reference sequence). J lost 7 bases, V lost 3 bases, and 16 bases had no gene match. The CDR3 consists of 17 residues.

The rearrangement links TRBV11-2 to TRBJ2-5, with TRBD2 matching 9 bases. The end of the DNA aligns better with TRBJ2-7, so the J call may be wrong. Germline CDR1 SGHAT, CDR2 FQNNGV. The CDR3 runs 13 residues. CDR3 in amino acids: CASSMGLAHEQYF. CDR3 nucleotides: TGTGCCAGCAGCATGGGACTAGCCCACGAGCAGTACTTC.

The CDR3 nucleotides read TGTGCCAGCTCACCAGAATTACAGAACACCGGGGAGCTGTTTTTT. It translates to CASSPELQNTGELFF. This chain links TRBV18 with TRBJ2-2; D unresolved. CDR1 is KGHSH, CDR2 LQKENI, per germline. CDR3 length equals 15 residues. Trimming shortened V by 2 bases and J by 1 base, and 8 bases separated the two germline ends.

This clone was picked up a small number of times. The V call is TRBV9, the J call TRBJ1-1; perhaps TRBD1 as D (6 bases). Trimming shortened V by 4 bases and J by 4 bases, and 14 bases separated the two germline ends. This CDR3 is built from 14 residues. CDR1 is SGDLS, CDR2 YYNGEE, per germline. The CDR3 loop reads CASSPIGGLTEAFF. CDR3 nucleotides: TGTGCCAGCAGCCCAATCGGGGGGCTCACTGAAGCTTTCTTT.

A word on this clone: The same CDR3 can be traced to other DNA sequences in this sample. The genes are TRBV13 and TRBJ1-2; no firm D call. Trimming removed 0 bases at V and 2 bases at J, with 7 bases between. The CDR3 consists of 14 residues. CDR1 is PRHDT and CDR2 is FYEKMQ in the germline V gene (reference sequence). CDR3 amino acids: CASSLGTGNYGYTF. CDR3 bases: TGTGCCAGCAGCTTAGGGACGGGGAACTATGGCTACACCTTC.

The chain couples TRBV7-2 to TRBJ1-2; D ambiguous. Per the germline V gene, CDR1 is SGHTA and CDR2 is FQGNSA. V was clipped by 2 bases and J by 3 bases, with 7 bases between them. The CDR3 covers 13 residues. The DNA for the CDR3 is TGTGCCAGCAGCTTAAGGGCAGACTATGGCTACACCTTC. Protein sequence: CASSLRADYGYTF.

This clone has at least ten counts. The chain combines TRBV7-2 with TRBJ1-4; D is possibly TRBD1 (6 bases). The V gene's germline CDR1 is SGHTA and CDR2 FQGNSA. CDR3 length equals 14 residues. Trimming stripped 5 bases from V and 8 bases from J, with 15 bases between. CDR3 in DNA: TGTGCCAGCAGCCGAACAGGACAGCGGGAAAAACTGTTTTTT. It translates to CASSRTGQREKLFF.

The rearrangement uses TRBV28 and TRBJ2-2; D gene ambiguous. V was cut by 3 bases and J by 1 base, with 3 bases left in between. Germline values: CDR1 MDHEN, CDR2 SYDVKM. This CDR3 is built from 13 residues. Written as DNA, the CDR3 is TGTGCCAGCAGTTTCCGGAACACCGGGGAGCTGTTTTTT. This codes for CASSFRNTGELFF.

This chain uses TRBV5-4 with TRBJ2-7; 11 positions match TRBD1. V lost 4 bases, J lost 3 bases, and 9 bases stayed unmatched. Germline loops: CDR1 SGHNT, CDR2 YYREEE (reference sequence). This CDR3 contains 16 residues. The CDR3 region is CASSAETGTGGYEQYF. The DNA of the CDR3 is TGTGCCAGCAGCGCGGAAACCGGGACAGGGGGCTACGAGCAGTACTTC.

The V gene is TRBV5-1, the J gene TRBJ2-7; 9 nucleotides align to TRBD2. J gave up 1 base and V 0 bases, and 5 bases lay outside the gene matches. Germline CDR1 and CDR2: SGHRS and YFSETQ. This CDR3 contains 16 residues. This chain's CDR3 is CASSLEGGRASYEQYF. CDR3 DNA: TGCGCCAGCAGCTTGGAGGGCGGGAGGGCATCCTACGAGCAGTACTTC.

The chain couples TRBV5-4 to TRBJ1-2, with TRBD1 matching 9 bases. The V and J ends lost 3 bases and 5 bases, in that order; junction bases with no gene match: 2. Per the germline V gene, CDR1 is SGHNT and CDR2 is YYREEE (reference sequence). This CDR3 comprises 13 residues. CDR3 nucleotide sequence: TGTGCCAGCAGCTGGGGGACAGGGTATGGCTACACCTTC. It encodes CASSWGTGYGYTF.

The chain recombines TRBV9 with TRBJ2-1; D is perhaps TRBD1 or TRBD2 (5 bases each). Germline-derived CDR1 and CDR2 are SGDLS and YYNGEE. The length of the CDR3 is 15 residues. V dropped 0 bases and J dropped 2 bases, with 9 bases sitting between them. The CDR3 sequence is CASSVEGDAYNEQFF. CDR3 nucleotide sequence: TGTGCCAGCAGCGTAGAAGGGGACGCCTACAATGAGCAGTTCTTC.